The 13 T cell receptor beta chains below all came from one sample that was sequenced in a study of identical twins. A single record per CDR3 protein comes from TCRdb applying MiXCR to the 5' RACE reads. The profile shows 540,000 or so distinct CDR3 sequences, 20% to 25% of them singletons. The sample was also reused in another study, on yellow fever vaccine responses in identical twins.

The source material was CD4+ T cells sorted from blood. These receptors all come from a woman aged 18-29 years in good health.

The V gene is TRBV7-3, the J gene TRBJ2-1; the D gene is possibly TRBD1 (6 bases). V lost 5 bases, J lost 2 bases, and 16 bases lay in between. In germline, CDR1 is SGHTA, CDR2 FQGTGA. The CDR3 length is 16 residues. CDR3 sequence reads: CASSPTTGTPYNEQFF. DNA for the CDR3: TGTGCCAGCAGCCCAACTACCGGGACACCCTACAATGAGCAGTTCTTC.

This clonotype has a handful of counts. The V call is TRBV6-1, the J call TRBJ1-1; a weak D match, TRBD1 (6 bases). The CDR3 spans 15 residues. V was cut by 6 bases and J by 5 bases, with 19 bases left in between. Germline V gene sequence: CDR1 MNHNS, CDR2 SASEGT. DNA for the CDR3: TGTGCCAGCAGCCGAAGAGGGGGGGCGGGAACTGAAGCTTTCTTT. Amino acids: CASSRRGGAGTEAFF.

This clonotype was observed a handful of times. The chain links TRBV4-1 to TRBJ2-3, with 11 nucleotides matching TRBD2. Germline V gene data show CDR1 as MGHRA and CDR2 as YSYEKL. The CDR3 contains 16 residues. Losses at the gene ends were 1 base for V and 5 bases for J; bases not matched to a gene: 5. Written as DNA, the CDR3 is TGCGCCAGCAGCCAAGGCCGTAGCGGGAGGGTAGATACGCAGTATTTT. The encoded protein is CASSQGRSGRVDTQYF.

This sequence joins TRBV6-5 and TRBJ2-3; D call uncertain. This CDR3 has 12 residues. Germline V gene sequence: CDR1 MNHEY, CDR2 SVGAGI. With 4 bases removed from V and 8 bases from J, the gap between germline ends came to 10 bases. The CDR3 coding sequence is TGTGCCAGCAGTTCGGCGGAAGGTACGCAGTATTTT. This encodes CASSSAEGTQYF.

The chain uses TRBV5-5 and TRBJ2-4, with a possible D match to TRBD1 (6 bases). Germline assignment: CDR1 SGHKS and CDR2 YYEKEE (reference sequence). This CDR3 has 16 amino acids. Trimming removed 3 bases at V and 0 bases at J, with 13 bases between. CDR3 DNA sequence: TGTGCCAGCAGCTCAAGGACAGATATAGCCAAAAACATTCAGTACTTC. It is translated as CASSSRTDIAKNIQYF.

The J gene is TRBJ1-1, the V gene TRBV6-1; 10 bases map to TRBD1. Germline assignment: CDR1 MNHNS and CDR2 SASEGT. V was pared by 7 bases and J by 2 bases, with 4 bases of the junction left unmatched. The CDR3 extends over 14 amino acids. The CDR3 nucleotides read TGTGCCAGCATTCCGACAGGGGGCAACACTGAAGCTTTCTTT. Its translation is CASIPTGGNTEAFF.

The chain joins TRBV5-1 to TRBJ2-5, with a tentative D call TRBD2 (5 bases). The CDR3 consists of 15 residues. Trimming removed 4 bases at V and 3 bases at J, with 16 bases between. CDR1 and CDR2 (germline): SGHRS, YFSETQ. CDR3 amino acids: CASSPNGLEKETQYF. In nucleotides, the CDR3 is TGCGCCAGCAGCCCAAACGGACTGGAAAAAGAGACCCAGTACTTC.

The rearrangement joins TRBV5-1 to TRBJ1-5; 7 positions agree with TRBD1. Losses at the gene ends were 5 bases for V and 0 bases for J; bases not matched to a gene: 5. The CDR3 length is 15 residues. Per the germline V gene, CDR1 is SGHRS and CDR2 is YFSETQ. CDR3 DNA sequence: TGCGCCAGCAGACGGGACAGCGATAGCAATCAGCCCCAGCATTTT. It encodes CASRRDSDSNQPQHF.

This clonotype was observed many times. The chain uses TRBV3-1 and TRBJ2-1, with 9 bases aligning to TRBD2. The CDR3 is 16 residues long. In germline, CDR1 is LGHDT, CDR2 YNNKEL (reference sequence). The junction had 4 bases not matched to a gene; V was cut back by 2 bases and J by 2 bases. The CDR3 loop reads CASSQLRLAAYNEQFF. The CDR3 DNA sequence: TGTGCCAGCAGCCAATTGAGACTAGCGGCCTACAATGAGCAGTTCTTC.

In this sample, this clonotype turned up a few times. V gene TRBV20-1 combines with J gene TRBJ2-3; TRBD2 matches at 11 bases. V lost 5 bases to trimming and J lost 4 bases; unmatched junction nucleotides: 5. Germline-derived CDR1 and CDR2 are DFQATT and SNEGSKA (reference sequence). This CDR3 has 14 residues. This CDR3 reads CSAGLAGGPDTQYF. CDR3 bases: TGCAGTGCTGGGCTAGCGGGGGGCCCAGATACGCAGTATTTT.

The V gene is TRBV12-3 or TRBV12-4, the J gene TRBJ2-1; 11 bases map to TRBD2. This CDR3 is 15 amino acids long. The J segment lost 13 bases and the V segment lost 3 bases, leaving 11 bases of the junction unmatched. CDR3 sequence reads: CASSFYSSGRAEQFF. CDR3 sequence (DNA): TGTGCCAGCAGTTTTTACAGTAGCGGGAGGGCTGAACAGTTCTTC.

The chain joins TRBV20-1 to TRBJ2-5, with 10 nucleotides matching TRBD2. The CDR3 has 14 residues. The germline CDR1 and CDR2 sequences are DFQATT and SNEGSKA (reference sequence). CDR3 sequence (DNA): TGCAGCCCACTTCCAGCGGGGGGGCCGGAGACCCAGTACTTC. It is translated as CSPLPAGGPETQYF.

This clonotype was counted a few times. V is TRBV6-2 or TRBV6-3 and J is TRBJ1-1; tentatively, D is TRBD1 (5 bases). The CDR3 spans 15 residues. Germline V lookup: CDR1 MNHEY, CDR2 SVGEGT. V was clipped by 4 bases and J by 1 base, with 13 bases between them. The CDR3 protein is CASSSGGAQNTEAFF. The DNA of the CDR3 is TGTGCCAGCAGTTCGGGAGGGGCGCAGAACACTGAAGCTTTCTTT.